One and the same sample provided the 32 T cell receptor beta chains below, sequenced in a study of preoperative IRX-2 immunotherapy in early breast cancer. Regarding treatment: preoperative locoregional IRX-2 cytokine immunotherapy. Sequenced by immunoSEQ multiplex PCR; TCRdb stores in-frame clones only, minus some. The top ten hold roughly 16% of the sample, which has about 23,000 clones, around 95% seen once. The sequenced sample was tumor tissue, obtained after IRX-2 immunotherapy. The receptors were gathered from a human donor with breast cancer.

The chain combines TRBV29-1 with TRBJ2-2, with 8 bases lining up with TRBD1. The CDR3 length is 12 residues. Germline trimming cut 8 bases from V and 6 bases from J; bases unmatched to any gene: 5. CDR1 and CDR2 (germline): SQVTM, ANQGSEA. Written as DNA, the CDR3 is TGCAGCTTCCGACAGGGGTCCGGGGAGCTGTTTTTT. Residues: CSFRQGSGELFF.

This CDR3 reads CASSKGGYFNEQYF. In DNA form, the CDR3 reads TGTGCCAGTAGTAAAGGGGGGTATTTCAACGAGCAGTACTTC. This sequence joins TRBV19 and TRBJ2-7; D possibly matches TRBD1 or TRBD2 (6 bases each). Germline V gene sequence: CDR1 LNHDA, CDR2 SQIVND (reference sequence). Trimming left V 4 bases short and J 5 bases short, with 15 bases between. This CDR3 comprises 14 residues.

The chain combines TRBV25-1 with TRBJ2-3; D unclear. Germline CDR1 MGHDK, CDR2 SYGVNS. Trimming removed 6 bases from V and 2 bases from J, with 12 bases in between. This CDR3 is built from 14 residues. The DNA of the CDR3 is TGTGCCAGCAGCAAGACATATTTCACAGATACGCAGTATTTT. This codes for CASSKTYFTDTQYF.

This CDR3 reads CSVDAGIEQYF. DNA for the CDR3: TGCAGCGTTGATGCAGGGATTGAGCAGTACTTC. The J gene is TRBJ2-7, the V gene TRBV29-1; the D gene is possibly TRBD1 (5 bases). The CDR3 runs 11 residues. The germline gives CDR1 SQVTM, CDR2 ANQGSEA. The ends were cut back, 3 bases at V and 7 bases at J, with 10 bases in the middle.

The chain has TRBV15 and TRBJ1-2, with D maybe TRBD1 (5 bases). CDR3 size: 16 residues. The V gene's germline CDR1 is LNHNV and CDR2 YYDKDF (reference sequence). The ends were cut back, 0 bases at V and 6 bases at J, with 17 bases in the middle. CDR3 coding DNA: TGTGCCACCAGCAGAGATCGGGGCAGTGGGAGGAATGGCTACACCTTC. This encodes CATSRDRGSGRNGYTF.

This chain connects TRBV10-2 to TRBJ2-7; 7 bases map to TRBD1. The CDR3 contains 12 residues. Germline assignment: CDR1 WSHSY and CDR2 SAAADI. Trimming took 8 bases from V and 4 from J; bases not matched to a gene: 5. In DNA form, the CDR3 reads TGCGCCAGCTCCGGGACAGATTACGAGCAGTACTTC. Translation gives CASSGTDYEQYF.

The chain combines TRBV5-1 with TRBJ2-1, with TRBD2 identical over 9 bases. V lost 0 bases, J lost 7 bases, and 5 bases stayed unmatched. Germline CDR1 SGHRS, CDR2 YFSETQ. The CDR3 length is 15 residues. The DNA of the CDR3 is TGCGCCAGCAGCTTGGTTCTTAGCGGGGGTAATGAGCAGTTCTTC. It encodes CASSLVLSGGNEQFF.

The chain combines TRBV4-1 with TRBJ2-4; 10 bases are a match to TRBD2. The CDR3 sequence is 17 residues long. V shed 1 base, J shed 6 bases, and the junction held 9 bases outside the gene matches. Germline lookup yields CDR1 MGHRA and CDR2 YSYEKL. CDR3 residues: CASSQADSSGGTNIQYF. CDR3 nucleotide sequence: TGCGCCAGCAGCCAAGCAGACAGTAGCGGGGGGACAAACATTCAGTACTTC.

This clone appeared once. The rearrangement uses TRBV7-3 and TRBJ2-2, with 7 bases aligning to TRBD1. CDR1 and CDR2 (germline): SGHTA, FQGTGA. V lost 1 base, J lost 0 bases, and 8 bases stayed unmatched. The CDR3 has 18 amino acids. The CDR3 spells CASSLMMVTGTNTGELFF. Written as DNA, the CDR3 is TGTGCCAGCAGCTTAATGATGGTGACAGGGACGAACACCGGGGAGCTGTTTTTT.

The rearrangement joins TRBV18 to TRBJ2-7; 11 bases match TRBD2. CDR1 KGHSH and CDR2 LQKENI come from the germline V gene. The length of the CDR3 is 17 residues. V shed 1 base and J 0 bases; nucleotides not matched to a gene: 5. DNA of the CDR3: TGTGCCAGCTCACCACGGGGACTAGCGGAGAGCTCCTACGAGCAGTACTTC. Translation gives CASSPRGLAESSYEQYF.

The V and J genes are TRBV14 and TRBJ1-1; 8 bases fit TRBD1. Germline loops: CDR1 SGHDN, CDR2 FVKESK. The trim removed 4 bases at V and 11 bases at J, leaving 6 bases unmatched. The CDR3 consists of 12 residues. The CDR3 coding sequence is TGTGCCAGCAGCCCACGACAGGGGCTGGCTTTCTTT. Its protein is CASSPRQGLAFF. The full variable domain, rest sourced from reference TRBV14 and TRBJ1-1, is EAGVTQFPSHSVIEKGQTVTLRCDPISGHDNLYWYRRVMGKEIKFLLHFVKESKQDESGMPNNRFLAERTGGTYSTLKVQPAELEDSGVYFCASSPRQGLAFFGQGTRLTVV.

The sample holds one count of this clone. The CDR3 is CASSYAGQGLSGAFF. Written as DNA, the CDR3 is TGTGCCAGCAGTTACGCGGGACAGGGCTTATCGGGAGCTTTCTTT. This sequence joins TRBV6-5 and TRBJ1-1; 9 bases match TRBD1. The CDR3 loop spans 15 amino acids. Per germline, CDR1 MNHEY and CDR2 SVGAGI. Losses at the gene ends were 2 bases for V and 10 bases for J; bases not matched to a gene: 11.

V gene TRBV5-4 combines with J gene TRBJ2-5; no clear D gene. The CDR3 contains 14 residues. V lost 4 bases and J 5 bases, leaving 15 bases between the germline ends. Per germline, CDR1 SGHNT and CDR2 YYREEE (reference sequence). CDR3 residues: CASSPSASGETQYF. As DNA, the CDR3 is TGTGCCAGCAGCCCGTCAGCTAGTGGGGAGACCCAGTACTTC.

V usage is TRBV19 and J usage is TRBJ1-2, with a possible D match to TRBD1 (6 bases). Trimming left V 4 bases short and J 1 base short, with 10 bases between. Germline V CDR1 and CDR2: LNHDA, SQIVND (reference sequence). The CDR3 spans 14 residues. The CDR3 sequence: CASSRGGSNYGYTF. The CDR3 DNA reads TGTGCCAGTAGTAGGGGGGGCAGTAACTATGGCTACACCTTC.

The V call is TRBV28, the J call TRBJ1-2, with a tentative D call TRBD1 (6 bases). V was clipped by 3 bases and J by 5 bases, with 10 bases between them. CDR3 size: 13 residues. Germline CDR1 and CDR2: MDHEN and SYDVKM. The CDR3 nucleotides read TGTGCCAGCAGTTTTACAGGGAAATATGGCTACACCTTC. It yields the protein CASSFTGKYGYTF.

The gene calls are TRBV7-8 and TRBJ2-5, with D unclear. The V gene lost 5 bases and the J gene lost 1 base, with 11 bases spanning the gap. The CDR3 is 14 amino acids. Germline V CDR1 and CDR2: SGHVS, FQNEAQ. For the CDR3, the DNA is TGTGCCAGCAGCCGTCGACAAATCCAAGAGACCCAGTACTTC. Encoded protein: CASSRRQIQETQYF.

J is TRBJ2-7 and V is TRBV7-9; TRBD1 agrees at 8 bases. Germline assignment: CDR1 SEHNR and CDR2 FQNEAQ (reference sequence). Trimming removed 4 bases from V and 3 bases from J; junction bases left unmatched: 5. The CDR3 sequence is 14 residues long. The CDR3 DNA reads TGTGCCAGCAGCTACCGACAGGGGAGCTACGAGCAGTACTTC. Protein sequence: CASSYRQGSYEQYF.

As regards this clone: One end of the junction is discordant with germline, which a read error may explain. The CDR3 sequence is CASSVMRDRAPF. The CDR3 DNA sequence: TGTGCCAGCAGTGTGATGCGCGACAGGGCTCCCTTC. The chain is built from TRBV2 and TRBJ1-2; 7 bases fit TRBD1. CDR3 size: 12 residues. Germline loops: CDR1 SNHLY, CDR2 FYNNEI.

The V and J genes are TRBV5-6 and TRBJ1-1; D uncertain. The CDR3 sequence is 11 residues long. V lost 4 bases to trimming and J lost 4 bases, with 5 bases between them. The germline V gene has CDR1 SGHDT and CDR2 YYEEEE. CDR3 residues: CASSRVTEAFF. Written as DNA, the CDR3 is TGTGCCAGCAGCCGAGTCACTGAAGCTTTCTTT.

The rearrangement joins TRBV18 to TRBJ1-4, with 9 bases that match TRBD1. This CDR3 comprises 15 residues. V was clipped by 5 bases and J by 7 bases; unmatched bases: 8. The germline CDR1 and CDR2 sequences are KGHSH and LQKENI. CDR3 bases: TGTGCCAGCTCAACGGGGACAGGGTCTTTTGAAAAACTGTTTTTT. Amino acid sequence: CASSTGTGSFEKLFF.

This chain uses TRBV2 with TRBJ1-5, with a possible D match to TRBD1 (6 bases). V dropped 2 bases and J dropped 7 bases, with 12 bases sitting between them. The CDR3 has 14 residues. The V gene's germline CDR1 is SNHLY and CDR2 FYNNEI. Here the CDR3 reads CASSERGALQPQHF. The CDR3 DNA follows: TGTGCCAGCAGTGAAAGGGGGGCCCTCCAGCCCCAGCATTTT.

The chain has TRBV7-3 and TRBJ2-2; possibly TRBD1 for D (7 bases). Germline CDR1 SGHTA, CDR2 FQGTGA. This CDR3 has 16 residues. With 5 bases removed from V and 1 base from J, the gap between germline ends came to 14 bases. Here the CDR3 DNA reads TGTGCCAGCAGCAACCGCGGGACAGTGAACACCGGGGAGCTGTTTTTT. Translated, it gives CASSNRGTVNTGELFF.

V and J are TRBV18 and TRBJ2-7; the D gene is possibly TRBD1 (6 bases). The length of the CDR3 is 13 residues. Trimming pared 3 bases from V and 7 bases from J, leaving 13 bases between. Germline CDR1 reads KGHSH; CDR2 reads LQKENI. Here the CDR3 reads CASSPSAGQEQYF. The CDR3 bases are TGTGCCAGCTCACCTTCGGCTGGACAGGAGCAGTACTTC. Supplemented by reference TRBV18 and TRBJ2-7, the full variable domain reads NAGVMQNPRHLVRRRGQEARLRCSPMKGHSHVYWYRQLPEEGLKFMVYLQKENIIDESGMPKERFSAEFPKEGPSILRIQQVVRGDSAAYFCASSPSAGQEQYFGPGTRLTVT.

The rearrangement links TRBV7-2 to TRBJ2-4; D unresolved. Trimming took 1 base from V and 2 from J, leaving 3 bases between them. CDR3 size: 13 residues. CDR1 is SGHTA and CDR2 is FQGNSA in the germline V gene. CDR3 in amino acids: CASSLESKNIQYF. The CDR3 nucleotides read TGTGCCAGCAGCTTAGAATCCAAAAACATTCAGTACTTC.

This chain connects TRBV18 to TRBJ2-5, with TRBD2 identical over 7 bases. Germline V gene sequence: CDR1 KGHSH, CDR2 LQKENI. This CDR3 comprises 14 residues. J lost 4 bases, V lost 4 bases, and 6 bases had no gene match. The CDR3 sequence is CASSLAPGGETQYF. In nucleotides, the CDR3 is TGTGCCAGCTCACTGGCTCCGGGAGGAGAGACCCAGTACTTC. Supplemented by reference TRBV18 and TRBJ2-5, the full variable domain reads NAGVMQNPRHLVRRRGQEARLRCSPMKGHSHVYWYRQLPEEGLKFMVYLQKENIIDESGMPKERFSAEFPKEGPSILRIQQVVRGDSAAYFCASSLAPGGETQYFGPGTRLLVL.

V and J are TRBV19 and TRBJ2-1; 7 bases agree with TRBD2. Trimming at V came to 6 bases and at J to 4 bases, leaving 6 bases not matched to a gene. CDR1 and CDR2 from the germline V gene are LNHDA and SQIVND (reference sequence). This CDR3 comprises 14 residues. CDR3 sequence: CASRGLAGYNEQFF. The CDR3 DNA reads TGTGCCAGTAGGGGATTAGCGGGTTACAATGAGCAGTTCTTC.

This clone was seen just once. The rearrangement uses TRBV29-1 and TRBJ1-4, with D uncertain. The germline gives CDR1 SQVTM, CDR2 ANQGSEA. V was cut by 7 bases and J by 4 bases, with 16 bases left in between. The CDR3 loop spans 14 amino acids. DNA for the CDR3: TGCAGCGGAGCCACCACCGGCTTTAATGAAAAACTGTTTTTT. Translation gives CSGATTGFNEKLFF.

V gene TRBV5-1 combines with J gene TRBJ2-7, with 16 nucleotides matching TRBD2. The length of the CDR3 is 17 residues. Germline CDR1 and CDR2: SGHRS and YFSETQ. V shed 7 bases, J shed 7 bases, and the junction held 14 bases outside the gene matches. DNA of the CDR3: TGCGCCAGCCATCCCGCCGGGACTAGCGGGAGGGTTTGGGAGCAGTACTTC. Translating gives CASHPAGTSGRVWEQYF.

The chain has TRBV11-1 and TRBJ2-6, with D unresolved. CDR1 is SGHAT and CDR2 is FQDESV in the germline V gene (reference sequence). The V gene lost 5 bases and the J gene lost 6 bases, with 11 bases spanning the gap. The CDR3 has 14 residues. CDR3 amino acids: CASSPFGMANVLTF. The DNA of the CDR3 is TGTGCCAGCAGCCCTTTTGGGATGGCCAACGTCCTGACTTTC.

The chain links TRBV14 to TRBJ1-2; 7 nucleotides line up with TRBD1. CDR1 is SGHDN and CDR2 is FVKESK in the germline V gene. This CDR3 comprises 13 residues. V lost 4 bases, J lost 4 bases, and 3 bases stayed unmatched. The CDR3 reads CASSPQGLYGYTF. Here the CDR3 DNA reads TGTGCCAGCAGCCCACAGGGGCTCTATGGCTACACCTTC.

The chain uses TRBV9 and TRBJ2-7; 10 bases line up with TRBD2. Germline V CDR1 and CDR2: SGDLS, YYNGEE. This CDR3 region has 13 residues. The J segment lost 7 bases and the V segment lost 4 bases, leaving 5 bases of the junction unmatched. CDR3 amino acids: CASSKTSGVEQYF. The DNA of the CDR3 is TGTGCCAGCAGCAAAACTAGCGGGGTAGAGCAGTACTTC.

The chain employs TRBV27 and TRBJ1-1; D may be TRBD1 (6 bases). CDR3 length: 16 amino acids. The V gene's germline CDR1 is MNHEY and CDR2 SMNVEV (reference sequence). V lost 5 bases and J 3 bases, leaving 19 bases between the germline ends. The CDR3 sequence: CASSLFGGGPYTEAFF. The CDR3 region has the DNA TGTGCCAGCAGTCTTTTCGGGGGCGGACCGTACACTGAAGCTTTCTTT.